The sequence of this TCR beta chain was determined in a study of blood T cell repertoires in COVID-19. On the study more broadly: Sample material is recorded as cDNA or gDNA derived from T cells, B-cell-depleted T cells, or PBMCs.

Produced via immunoSEQ multiplex PCR; TCRdb's table is partial and in-frame only. The sample has tens of thousands of clones; around 86% are singletons. V lost 6 bases and J lost 0, with 12 bases in between. Germline values: CDR1 SGHNT, CDR2 YYREEE (reference sequence). The CDR3 sequence is 14 residues long. The receptor was derived from a woman of 80 years or more with acute or convalescent COVID-19. Sequencing used peripheral blood. The V gene is TRBV5-4, the J gene TRBJ1-1; perhaps TRBD1 as D (6 bases). This chain's CDR3 is CASTRGGMNTEAFF. The CDR3 DNA is TGTGCCAGCACTAGGGGGGGAATGAACACTGAAGCTTTCTTT.